Listed here are 15 T cell receptor beta chains from one sample, sequenced in a study of beta chain features in type 1 diabetes. No cognate antigen is known for these TCRs. Broader study findings: All four CD4+ subsets of Type 1 diabetes patients contained TCRB CDR3s that were moderately but significantly shorter.

What was sequenced were expressed TCRB transcripts, since all of the isolated RNA had been reverse transcribed. Profiled with immunoSEQ multiplex PCR; TCRdb holds only in-frame clones, not every one. The sample gives about 270,000 clones, approximately 15% of which show up once; over 0.015% is in the top ten. The sample was naive CD4+ T cells from blood. The receptors derive from a man in his thirties or forties with type 1 diabetes.

The V and J genes are TRBV4-3 and TRBJ2-3, with D possibly TRBD1 on 6 matching bases. Deletions cut 4 bases from V and 4 bases from J, with 12 bases between. CDR3 length: 14 amino acids. Germline-derived CDR1 and CDR2 are LGHNA and YSLEER. The CDR3 loop is CASSLSKGADTQYF. The CDR3 region has the DNA TGCGCCAGCAGCCTGAGTAAGGGGGCAGATACGCAGTATTTT.

This clone was detected only a few times. The V gene is TRBV6-5, the J gene TRBJ1-2; 7 bases fit TRBD1. Germline loops: CDR1 MNHEY, CDR2 SVGAGI. The ends lost 6 bases at V and 7 bases at J; junction bases unmatched: 2. The CDR3 has 11 amino acids. The DNA for the CDR3 is TGTGCCAGCAGAACAGGGGTTGGCTACACCTTC. Protein sequence: CASRTGVGYTF.

V usage is TRBV29-1 and J usage is TRBJ1-4; 8 bases fit TRBD1. With V trimmed by 6 bases and J by 6 bases, 3 bases remained unmatched. CDR1 is SQVTM and CDR2 is ANQGSEA in the germline V gene. CDR3 size: 12 residues. The CDR3 reads CSVKQGDEKLFF. The CDR3 DNA reads TGCAGCGTAAAACAGGGGGATGAAAAACTGTTTTTT. Based on the CDR3 plus reference TRBV29-1 and TRBJ1-4, the full variable domain is SAVISQKPSRDICQRGTSLTIQCQVDSQVTMMFWYRQQPGQSLTLIATANQGSEATYESGFVIDKFPISRPNLTFSTLTVSNMSPEDSSIYLCSVKQGDEKLFFGSGTQLSVL.

J is TRBJ2-7 and V is TRBV7-6, with TRBD1 as a possible D gene (5 bases). There are 15 residues in the CDR3. Per the germline V gene, CDR1 is SGHVS and CDR2 is FNYEAQ. V was cut by 4 bases and J by 2 bases, with 15 bases left in between. For the CDR3, the DNA is TGTGCCAGCAGCTCGATCCGACAGAACACCTACGAGCAGTACTTC. It is translated as CASSSIRQNTYEQYF.

This clone turned up a few times. The rearrangement uses TRBV19 and TRBJ2-1; 9 bases line up with TRBD2. The length of the CDR3 is 17 residues. Germline V lookup: CDR1 LNHDA, CDR2 SQIVND (reference sequence). Trimming at V came to 3 bases and at J to 5 bases, leaving 11 bases not matched to a gene. The CDR3 here is CASSIVTASGTNNEQFF. In DNA form, the CDR3 reads TGTGCCAGTAGTATTGTCACGGCTAGCGGGACTAACAATGAGCAGTTCTTC.

The chain has TRBV6-5 and TRBJ2-7, with 9 bases matching TRBD2. This CDR3 is built from 14 residues. Unmatched junction bases numbered 7, after V lost 6 bases and J lost 4 bases. Germline CDR1 is MNHEY and CDR2 is SVGAGI. The CDR3 protein is CASRLAGTVYEQYF. The CDR3, as DNA: TGTGCCAGCAGGCTAGCGGGGACTGTATACGAGCAGTACTTC.

The chain is built from TRBV10-3 and TRBJ2-5, with TRBD2 as a possible D gene (6 bases). Germline V gene sequence: CDR1 ENHRY, CDR2 SYGVKD. The CDR3 is 15 amino acids. The germline V and J ends were trimmed by 0 bases and 5 bases, with 13 bases remaining between them. Here the CDR3 DNA reads TGTGCCATCAGTGAGTCGGGGGGTAGCTGGGAGACCCAGTACTTC. Translation: CAISESGGSWETQYF.

This chain joins TRBV27 and TRBJ1-1, with a possible D match to TRBD1 (6 bases). This CDR3 contains 14 residues. The V end lost 2 bases, the J end lost 5 bases, and 12 bases lay between the germline ends. Germline CDR1 MNHEY, CDR2 SMNVEV (reference sequence). The CDR3 nucleotides read TGTGCCAGCAGTTTAATGGGAGGGGGGACTGAAGCTTTCTTT. It codes for CASSLMGGGTEAFF.

The chain couples TRBV5-4 to TRBJ1-4; D is unclear. Trimming removed 0 bases from V and 8 bases from J, with 8 bases in between. Germline V CDR1 and CDR2: SGHNT, YYREEE (reference sequence). The CDR3 consists of 13 residues. DNA of the CDR3: TGTGCCAGCAGCTTGGTTTCGGGGGAAAAACTGTTTTTT. Translated, it gives CASSLVSGEKLFF.

V gene TRBV19 combines with J gene TRBJ2-1; 7 bases match TRBD1. The CDR3 is made up of 12 amino acids. Germline V CDR1 and CDR2: LNHDA, SQIVND (reference sequence). Trimming cost V 5 bases and J 13 bases; bases outside gene matches: 8. In DNA form, the CDR3 reads TGTGCCAGTAGTCCTAGAGACAGGGTTCAGTTCTTC. Protein product: CASSPRDRVQFF.

This clone turned up a few times. The chain's CDR3 is CASSLRDRQAYEQYF. The DNA of the CDR3 is TGTGCCAGCAGCCTCCGGGACAGGCAAGCCTACGAGCAGTACTTC. The gene calls are TRBV5-6 and TRBJ2-7, with 8 bases fitting TRBD1. The CDR3 covers 15 residues. V dropped 4 bases and J dropped 2; count of bases not matched to a gene: 8. Germline loops: CDR1 SGHDT, CDR2 YYEEEE.

The chain recombines TRBV9 with TRBJ2-2, with D possibly matching TRBD1 (6 bases). This CDR3 contains 15 residues. Germline V gene data show CDR1 as SGDLS and CDR2 as YYNGEE. The germline V and J ends were trimmed by 0 bases and 0 bases, with 6 bases remaining between them. The CDR3 sequence is CASSVGTANTGELFF. CDR3 bases: TGTGCCAGCAGCGTAGGGACAGCGAACACCGGGGAGCTGTTTTTT.

The chain has TRBV25-1 and TRBJ2-7; TRBD1 aligns across 10 bases. The V segment lost 7 bases and the J segment 6 bases; nucleotides outside the gene matches: 9. Germline lookup yields CDR1 MGHDK and CDR2 SYGVNS. This CDR3 contains 14 residues. CDR3: CASTPGQGTFEQYF. CDR3 in DNA: TGTGCCAGCACCCCGGGACAGGGGACCTTCGAGCAGTACTTC.

V usage is TRBV19 and J usage is TRBJ2-7, with 12 bases fitting TRBD2. Germline trimming cut 3 bases from V and 1 base from J; bases unmatched to any gene: 7. Germline values: CDR1 LNHDA, CDR2 SQIVND (reference sequence). The CDR3 spans 17 residues. In DNA form, the CDR3 reads TGTGCCAGTAGTATTCCCGGGACTAGCGGGTCATCCTACGAGCAGTACTTC. Amino acid sequence: CASSIPGTSGSSYEQYF.

This clone was counted a single time. This chain links TRBV27 with TRBJ2-1; no reliable D call. The CDR3 has 12 amino acids. Germline values: CDR1 MNHEY, CDR2 SMNVEV (reference sequence). Trimming left V 5 bases short and J 8 bases short, with 10 bases between. CDR3 in amino acids: CASSERKHEQFF. CDR3 DNA: TGTGCCAGCAGTGAGAGAAAGCATGAGCAGTTCTTC.